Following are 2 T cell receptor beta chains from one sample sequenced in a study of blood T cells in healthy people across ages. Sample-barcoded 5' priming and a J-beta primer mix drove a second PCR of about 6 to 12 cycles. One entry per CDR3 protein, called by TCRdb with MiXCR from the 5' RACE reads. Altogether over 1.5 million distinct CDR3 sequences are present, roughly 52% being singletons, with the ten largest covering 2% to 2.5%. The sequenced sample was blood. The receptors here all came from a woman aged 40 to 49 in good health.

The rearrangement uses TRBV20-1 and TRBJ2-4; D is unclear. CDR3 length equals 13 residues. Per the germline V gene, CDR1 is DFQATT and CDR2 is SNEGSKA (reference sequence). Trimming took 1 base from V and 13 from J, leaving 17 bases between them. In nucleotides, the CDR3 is TGCAGTGCTAGAGGGGGTCAGAGCCTAGGGCAGTACTTC. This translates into CSARGGQSLGQYF.

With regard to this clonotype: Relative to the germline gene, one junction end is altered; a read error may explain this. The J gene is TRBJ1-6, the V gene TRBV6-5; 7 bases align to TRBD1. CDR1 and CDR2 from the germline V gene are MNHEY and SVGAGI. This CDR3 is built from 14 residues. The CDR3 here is CTSGLQGYNSPLHF. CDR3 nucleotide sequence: TGTACCAGCGGCCTACAGGGGTATAATTCACCCCTCCACTTT.